This TCR beta chain was observed in a study of siplizumab effects on memory and regulatory T cells. A word on this clone: The antigen remains unidentified.

The repertoire was sequenced with immunoSEQ multiplex PCR; TCRdb's copy has only in-frame clones and lacks some. The sample holds roughly 64,000 clones, approximately 97% seen once. Unstimulated naive, memory, effector memory and TEMRA subsets from a few donor pairs have been sequenced, the authors report. Notes on the study in general: Alloreactive clones mapping to unstimulated subsets formed only a minor fraction. Significantly reduced by siplizumab was the cumulative frequency of alloreactive sequences, namely those traceable to unstimulated CD4+ memory cells.

Trimming removed 5 bases from V and 8 bases from J; junction bases left unmatched: 11. The CDR3 has 15 amino acids. Per germline, CDR1 SQVTM and CDR2 ANQGSEA. The sequencing sample was made of naive CD8+ T cells sorted from blood. This sequence joins TRBV29-1 and TRBJ2-1, with 11 bases matching TRBD2. The clonotype originates from a human donor in good health. In nucleotides, the CDR3 is TGCAGCGTTCTAGGGATAGCGGGGGGGCCCCATGAGCAGTTCTTC. It codes for CSVLGIAGGPHEQFF.